The T cell receptor (beta chain) under discussion was sequenced for a study of cytomegalovirus exposure and HLA in healthy donors. Study information: The 120 validation repertoires used the same platform as the roughly 700 first-cohort repertoires (as reported by a later analysis).

Profiling relied on immunoSEQ multiplex PCR, and the TCRdb table lists in-frame clones only, not all of them. The sample includes roughly 75,000 clones, roughly 94% of them seen just once. The TCR sequence derives from a woman in her late teens or twenties in good health and CMV-seropositive. Sequenced: PBMCs.

The DNA for the CDR3 is TGTGCCAGCAGTTTTGGGGGGAGGTCTGGGGCCAACGTCCTGACTTTC. Protein sequence: CASSFGGRSGANVLTF. The chain employs TRBV27 and TRBJ2-6; D perhaps matches TRBD2 (6 bases). CDR1 and CDR2 from the germline V gene are MNHEY and SMNVEV (reference sequence). Trimming left V 3 bases short and J 1 base short, with 10 bases between. The CDR3 runs 16 residues.